These 28 T cell receptor beta chains were sequenced from one sample in a study of cytomegalovirus exposure and HLA in healthy donors. The primer mix had 60 Vbeta and 13 Jbeta primers. Sequencing was performed with immunoSEQ multiplex PCR; in TCRdb, only in-frame clones are kept and a portion is missing. The repertoire holds around 150,000 clones, with over 60% as singletons. Sequenced sample: PBMCs. These receptors originate from a man aged 35-49 years in good health and CMV-seronegative.

This clone occurred a few times. At one end the junction does not follow the germline gene, possibly because of a read error. The chain recombines TRBV7-3 with TRBJ2-1; TRBD2 is a possible D gene (6 bases). Per germline, CDR1 SGHTA and CDR2 FQGTGA. CDR3 length: 15 residues. For the CDR3, the DNA is TGTGCCAGCAGCGTAACAGGACCGGCGGGGAATGAGCAGTTCTTC. Protein product: CASSVTGPAGNEQFF.

For this clone: One junction end does not reproduce the germline sequence, and a read error may be involved. This chain uses TRBV5-6 with TRBJ1-1; D call uncertain. This CDR3 is built from 13 residues. CDR1 is SGHDT and CDR2 is YYEEEE in the germline V gene. CDR3 loop: CAGSFGGNTEAFF. The CDR3 nucleotides are TGTGCCGGCAGCTTCGGCGGAAACACTGAAGCTTTCTTT.

The V call is TRBV6-1, the J call TRBJ1-1, with 10 nucleotides matching TRBD1. There are 14 residues in the CDR3. CDR1 is MNHNS and CDR2 is SASEGT in the germline V gene. V lost 10 bases, J lost 5 bases, and 10 bases stayed unmatched. The CDR3 protein is CATTGRTGGTEAFF. The CDR3 nucleotides read TGTGCCACCACCGGGAGGACAGGGGGTACTGAAGCTTTCTTT.

The CDR3 reads CASSYDGGLGTEAFF. Written as DNA, the CDR3 is TGTGCCAGCAGTTACGATGGGGGGTTGGGCACTGAAGCTTTCTTT. The chain employs TRBV6-5 and TRBJ1-1; the D gene is possibly TRBD1 (5 bases). This CDR3 spans 15 amino acids. Germline V gene lookup returns CDR1 MNHEY and CDR2 SVGAGI. Trimming shortened V by 2 bases and J by 4 bases, and 14 bases separated the two germline ends.

V gene TRBV6-5 combines with J gene TRBJ2-7, with 9 bases matching TRBD2. Germline trimming cut 5 bases from V and 4 bases from J; bases unmatched to any gene: 9. CDR3 size: 15 residues. The V gene's germline CDR1 is MNHEY and CDR2 SVGAGI. The CDR3 nucleotides read TGTGCCAGCAGTACGAGGCCTAGCGGGGATTACGAGCAGTACTTC. Translation gives CASSTRPSGDYEQYF.

The chain recombines TRBV30 with TRBJ1-5, with 7 bases lining up with TRBD1. The CDR3 contains 14 residues. The trim removed 2 bases at V and 4 bases at J, leaving 5 bases unmatched. The germline CDR1 and CDR2 sequences are GTSNPN and SVGIG (reference sequence). In DNA, the CDR3 is TGTGCCTGGAGTAAACGGGACAGAAATCAGCCCCAGCATTTT. Translation gives CAWSKRDRNQPQHF. The full variable domain, rest sourced from reference TRBV30 and TRBJ1-5, is SQTIHQWPATLVQPVGSPLSLECTVEGTSNPNLYWYRQAAGRGLQLLFYSVGIGQISSEVPQNLSASRPQDRQFILSSKKLLLSDSGFYLCAWSKRDRNQPQHFGDGTRLSIL.

The genes are TRBV6-6 and TRBJ1-1; possibly TRBD1 for D (5 bases). Germline V gene data show CDR1 as MNHNY and CDR2 as SVGAGI (reference sequence). Trimming shortened V by 7 bases and J by 0 bases, and 12 bases separated the two germline ends. The CDR3 is made up of 14 amino acids. The CDR3, as DNA: TGTGCCAGCAATCCGACAGTCATGAACACTGAAGCTTTCTTT. This sequence encodes CASNPTVMNTEAFF.

The chain combines TRBV5-1 with TRBJ2-7, with 9 bases aligning to TRBD1. The CDR3 covers 15 residues. V lost 0 bases, J lost 3 bases, and 4 bases stayed unmatched. CDR1 is SGHRS and CDR2 is YFSETQ in the germline V gene. The CDR3 DNA reads TGCGCCAGCAGCTTGGCCGGGACAGGGAGCTACGAGCAGTACTTC. The encoded protein is CASSLAGTGSYEQYF.

The rearrangement uses TRBV7-9 and TRBJ2-1, with 11 nucleotides matching TRBD1. This CDR3 is 14 amino acids long. V lost 7 bases to trimming and J lost 8 bases; unmatched junction nucleotides: 7. CDR1 and CDR2 (germline): SEHNR, FQNEAQ (reference sequence). This CDR3 reads CASTIGQGAYEQFF. The DNA of the CDR3 is TGTGCCAGCACGATCGGACAGGGGGCCTATGAGCAGTTCTTC.

The gene calls are TRBV19 and TRBJ2-1; TRBD1 matches 10 bases. Germline values: CDR1 LNHDA, CDR2 SQIVND (reference sequence). The CDR3 contains 16 residues. V lost 3 bases to trimming and J lost 0 bases; unmatched junction nucleotides: 2. The CDR3 spells CASSMGQGISYNEQFF. The DNA of the CDR3 is TGTGCCAGTAGTATGGGACAGGGGATCTCCTACAATGAGCAGTTCTTC.

This clone was detected a few times. V is TRBV28 and J is TRBJ1-5, with a tentative D call TRBD1 (5 bases). This CDR3 is 14 amino acids long. Trimming stripped 6 bases from V and 7 bases from J, with 16 bases between. CDR1 MDHEN and CDR2 SYDVKM come from the germline V gene. For the CDR3, the DNA is TGTGCCAGCAGCCACGGAGGGGATAAACAGCCCCAGCATTTT. Translation: CASSHGGDKQPQHF.

V is TRBV28 and J is TRBJ2-1; TRBD2 agrees at 14 bases. The CDR3 is 16 residues long. The V and J ends lost 5 bases and 8 bases, in that order; junction bases with no gene match: 8. The V gene's germline CDR1 is MDHEN and CDR2 SYDVKM. CDR3 sequence: CASSPRLAGGSDEQFF. The DNA of the CDR3 is TGTGCCAGCAGTCCAAGACTAGCGGGAGGGTCTGATGAGCAGTTCTTC.

V usage is TRBV13 and J usage is TRBJ2-7; the match to TRBD2 covers 12 bases. CDR1 is PRHDT and CDR2 is FYEKMQ in the germline V gene (reference sequence). The CDR3 is made up of 17 amino acids. After removal of 4 bases from V and 4 bases from J, the junction contained 11 bases not matched to a gene. The CDR3 nucleotides read TGTGCCAGCAGCTGGGGTCTAGCGGGAGGGCGTCTTTACGAGCAGTACTTC. Its protein product is CASSWGLAGGRLYEQYF.

J is TRBJ2-3 and V is TRBV28, with 10 positions matching TRBD2. The CDR3 extends over 13 amino acids. Germline V gene data show CDR1 as MDHEN and CDR2 as SYDVKM. Losses at the gene ends were 6 bases for V and 6 bases for J; bases not matched to a gene: 3. The DNA of the CDR3 is TGTGCCAGCAGGCTAGCGGGAGTGGATACGCAGTATTTT. Residues: CASRLAGVDTQYF.

The V call is TRBV4-2, the J call TRBJ1-4, with D maybe TRBD1 (5 bases). Germline-derived CDR1 and CDR2 are LGHNA and YNFKEQ. The V end was cut by 1 base, the J end by 6 bases, with 18 bases between. CDR3 length: 17 residues. The CDR3 nucleotides are TGTGCCAGCAGCCAAGTATATGGGCAGGGTGGGGATGAAAAACTGTTTTTT. Translating gives CASSQVYGQGGDEKLFF.

Concerning this clone itself: A junction boundary mismatches the germline segment, possibly from a read error. The chain recombines TRBV6-5 with TRBJ1-2; weak D call: TRBD1 (6 bases). Per the germline V gene, CDR1 is MNHEY and CDR2 is SVGAGI. CDR3 length equals 15 residues. The CDR3 loop reads CASSYSGQQNSGYTF. The CDR3 DNA sequence: TGTGCCAGCAGTTACTCGGGACAACAGAACTCTGGCTACACCTTC.

The V and J genes are TRBV6-5 and TRBJ1-3; D is perhaps TRBD1 (5 bases). V lost 0 bases and J 0 bases, leaving 9 bases between the germline ends. CDR1 is MNHEY, CDR2 SVGAGI, per germline. The CDR3 runs to 16 residues. The CDR3 coding sequence is TGTGCCAGCAGTTACTCGGGGCAGGGCTCTGGAAACACCATATATTTT. This gives the protein CASSYSGQGSGNTIYF.

CDR3 DNA: TGTGCCAGTAGTATCGACACTGAAGCTTTCTTT. Translated, it gives CASSIDTEAFF. The chain links TRBV19 to TRBJ1-1, with D hard to call. Germline CDR1 is LNHDA and CDR2 is SQIVND (reference sequence). CDR3 length: 11 residues. The V end lost 3 bases, the J end lost 3 bases, and 2 bases lay between the germline ends.

This chain uses TRBV5-6 with TRBJ2-5; 12 positions match TRBD2. The CDR3 consists of 15 residues. The germline gives CDR1 SGHDT, CDR2 YYEEEE. J lost 1 base, V lost 4 bases, and 2 bases had no gene match. CDR3 in amino acids: CASSRLAGAQETQYF. The DNA of the CDR3 is TGTGCCAGCAGCCGACTAGCGGGGGCCCAAGAGACCCAGTACTTC.

This chain connects TRBV19 to TRBJ2-5; TRBD1 aligns across 10 bases. This CDR3 spans 15 amino acids. The germline gives CDR1 LNHDA, CDR2 SQIVND (reference sequence). The V segment lost 5 bases and the J segment 5 bases; nucleotides outside the gene matches: 8. CDR3 bases: TGTGCCAGTAGTCCCGGGACAGGGGTTGGGGAGACCCAGTACTTC. It yields the protein CASSPGTGVGETQYF.

V and J are TRBV6-5 and TRBJ2-7, with D perhaps matching TRBD2 (6 bases). With 2 bases removed from V and 1 base from J, the gap between germline ends came to 6 bases. Germline V gene lookup returns CDR1 MNHEY and CDR2 SVGAGI. The CDR3 covers 13 residues. The CDR3 protein is CASSYGGSYEQYF. DNA for the CDR3: TGTGCCAGCAGTTACGGGGGGTCCTACGAGCAGTACTTC.

This clone was seen more than once but under ten times. The V gene is TRBV11-3, the J gene TRBJ1-4; 7 bases are a match to TRBD1. This CDR3 contains 13 residues. The junction had 10 bases not matched to a gene; V was cut back by 5 bases and J by 13 bases. Germline CDR1 SGHNT, CDR2 YENEEA. The CDR3 nucleotides read TGTGCCAGCAGCCCTAGCACAGGGGTGGGACTGTTTTTT. It is translated as CASSPSTGVGLFF.

V and J are TRBV6-1 and TRBJ2-7, with 9 bases aligning to TRBD2. The CDR3 is 15 residues long. Germline values: CDR1 MNHNS, CDR2 SASEGT. V lost 5 bases to trimming and J lost 0 bases; unmatched junction nucleotides: 5. The DNA for the CDR3 is TGTGCCAGCAGTTTACTAGCGGGCCGCTCCTACGAGCAGTACTTC. Translated, it gives CASSLLAGRSYEQYF.

The V gene is TRBV7-9, the J gene TRBJ2-7; no reliable D call. From germline, CDR1 is SEHNR and CDR2 FQNEAQ (reference sequence). This CDR3 has 12 residues. V lost 1 base and J lost 3, with 4 bases in between. CDR3 sequence (DNA): TGTGCCAGCAGCTTAGAGCTCTACGAGCAGTACTTC. Amino acids: CASSLELYEQYF.

This clone was found a few times. V gene TRBV7-9 combines with J gene TRBJ2-7, with TRBD1 identical over 9 bases. The junction had 9 bases not matched to a gene; V was cut back by 5 bases and J by 7 bases. Germline CDR1 SEHNR, CDR2 FQNEAQ (reference sequence). The CDR3 extends over 14 amino acids. The CDR3 region is CASSPGQGLIEQYF. In nucleotides, the CDR3 is TGTGCCAGCAGCCCGGGACAGGGCTTGATAGAGCAGTACTTC.

This chain links TRBV28 with TRBJ2-3, with a weak D call TRBD2 (6 bases). Trimming took 6 bases from V and 2 from J, leaving 15 bases between them. Germline values: CDR1 MDHEN, CDR2 SYDVKM. The CDR3 length is 15 residues. The CDR3 nucleotides read TGTGCCAGCAGCGCGGGACTCCAATTCACAGATACGCAGTATTTT. Translating it yields CASSAGLQFTDTQYF.

The genes are TRBV30 and TRBJ2-5, with TRBD2 matching 13 bases. Germline CDR1 and CDR2: GTSNPN and SVGIG (reference sequence). The CDR3 loop spans 16 amino acids. Trimming took 0 bases from V and 4 from J; bases not matched to a gene: 5. In nucleotides, the CDR3 is TGTGCCTGGAGTGTAGGGACTAGCGGGGCGGGAGAGACCCAGTACTTC. Its translation is CAWSVGTSGAGETQYF.

The chain recombines TRBV30 with TRBJ2-1, with 12 bases lining up with TRBD1. Germline trimming cut 5 bases from V and 8 bases from J; bases unmatched to any gene: 7. Germline V gene data show CDR1 as GTSNPN and CDR2 as SVGIG (reference sequence). The CDR3 loop spans 14 amino acids. This CDR3 is CAWQYRDRGHEQFF. The DNA for the CDR3 is TGTGCCTGGCAATACCGGGACAGGGGGCATGAGCAGTTCTTC.